The clone carrying this T cell receptor (beta chain) was counted ten times or more. This specimen comes from a study of T-cell reconstitution after alpha-beta-depleted transplantation in children. With 0 bases removed from V and 2 bases from J, the gap between germline ends came to 7 bases. The CDR3 spans 15 residues. Germline values: CDR1 MNHEY, CDR2 SVGAGI. During its preparation, the TCRbeta library received unique molecular identifiers. Each CDR3 protein gets one entry after TCRdb re-called the PCR reads with MiXCR. The sample contains 200,000 to 250,000 distinct CDR3 sequences, around 12% of which appear only once.

The sequence derives from a human donor who donated a stem cell graft to a child with acute lymphoblastic leukemia. The chain recombines TRBV6-5 with TRBJ2-2; no reliable D call. The sample consisted of PBMCs from the stem cell graft donor, taken from the stem cell graft. For the CDR3, the DNA is TGTGCCAGCAGTTACTCCTTCGGTAACACCGGGGAGCTGTTTTTT. Protein product: CASSYSFGNTGELFF.